This T cell receptor (beta chain) stems from a study of T-cell memory formation after mild COVID-19. Findings and limits, study-wide: Day 37-peaking second-wave clones had unconfirmed SARS-CoV-2 specificity. Contracting CD4+ clones were located mainly in CM and EM, and CD8+ clones in EMRA. Pre-infection memory showed some responding clones, and this suggested that cross-reactive memory joined.

V shed 2 bases and J shed 4 bases, with 6 bases lying between them. In germline, CDR1 is SGHKS, CDR2 YYEKEE (reference sequence). This CDR3 has 13 amino acids. TCRdb analysed the 5' RACE reads with MiXCR anew, one entry per CDR3 protein. The sample has approximately 300,000 distinct CDR3 sequences, less than 20% seen once. To note about this clonotype: The antigen is not known.

V and J are TRBV5-5 and TRBJ1-4; D unresolved. The specimen was PBMCs or a T cell subset sorted from them (not recorded which). This receptor was identified in a man younger than 35 who had mild COVID-19 (a few samples of this study predate the infection). Cell type and time point are not known. In DNA form, the CDR3 reads TGTGCCAGCAGCTTAGGACGTAATGAAAAACTGTTTTTT. Translating gives CASSLGRNEKLFF.